The present entry profiles one TCR beta chain with its context. This sample stems from a study of blood T cell repertoires in COVID-19. The CDR3 has 18 residues. In germline, CDR1 is SEHNR, CDR2 FQNEAQ (reference sequence). The junction had 13 bases not matched to a gene; V was cut back by 3 bases and J by 3 bases. TCRdb keeps only in-frame clones here, not all; method: immunoSEQ multiplex PCR. Altogether roughly 200,000 clones are present, around 84% being singletons, with the ten largest covering almost 5%. The clonotype comes from a woman of 80 years or more with acute or convalescent COVID-19. Material: peripheral blood. The chain combines TRBV7-9 with TRBJ2-3, with TRBD2 matching 9 bases. The CDR3 DNA reads as TGTGCCAGCAGCTTTTGGGGTGCTGGCGGGAGGGGGACAGATACGCAGTATTTT. This translates into CASSFWGAGGRGTDTQYF.